This T cell receptor beta chain was identified during a study of a mutant IDH1 vaccine in newly diagnosed glioma. Overall study context: Among treated patients, about 62% were male and roughly 38% female, and mean age was around 40 years. Prior therapy was radiotherapy, temozolomide, or both; most received both. General study points: Shifts in the top peripheral T cell clonotypes seemed unrelated to pseudoprogression.

Only in-frame clones appear in the TCRdb table, and some are missing; sequencing was by immunoSEQ multiplex PCR. The table records over 95,000 clones, roughly 90% of them present only once. Specified time point: week 11, during vaccination. The investigators gave 300 ug of mutant IDH1 20-mer peptide in each vaccine dose, together with topical imiquimod. In the case of this clone: Its specificity is unknown.

The germline V gene encodes CDR1 MDHEN and CDR2 SYDVKM. The V gene lost 4 bases and the J gene lost 6 bases, with 9 bases spanning the gap. The CDR3 length is 13 residues. The TCR sequence derives from a woman in her fifties or sixties with glioma. Sequencing used PBMCs, obtained from a glioma patient whose treatment included an IDH1 peptide vaccine. The V call is TRBV28, the J call TRBJ2-2; D gene uncertain. In nucleotides, the CDR3 is TGTGCCAGCAGTTACCCCCGCCCCGGGGAGCTGTTTTTT. This gives the protein CASSYPRPGELFF.